This entry describes one T cell receptor beta chain. Antigen specificity is unknown. This sample was taken from a study of somatic mutations in cytotoxic T cells in rheumatoid arthritis. About the research overall: Collection of patient blood (30 ml EDTA) took place right after diagnosis, before any treatment.

Method: immunoSEQ multiplex PCR; TCRdb's copy keeps in-frame clones and lacks some. Counted here are about 20,000 clones, 82% occurring once; the ten biggest clones make up over 7.5%. The CD4+ and CD8+ fractions came from positive magnetic bead selection and were purity-checked by flow cytometry. Overall study findings and caveats: For patients with rheumatoid arthritis, CD8+ clonality went up with age, while healthy controls showed no such change.

This clonotype originated in an adult with rheumatoid arthritis. Input material: CD8+ T cells sorted from blood.

The CDR3 DNA reads as TGTGCCAGCAGTTACTCGGAAGTGCAGGGACACTACGAGCAGTACTTC. Amino acids: CASSYSEVQGHYEQYF. The gene calls are TRBV6-6 and TRBJ2-7; tentative D call: TRBD1 (6 bases). Per germline, CDR1 MNHNY and CDR2 SVGAGI (reference sequence). There are 16 residues in the CDR3. Trimming took off 0 bases at V and 3 bases at J, with 15 bases between the two ends.